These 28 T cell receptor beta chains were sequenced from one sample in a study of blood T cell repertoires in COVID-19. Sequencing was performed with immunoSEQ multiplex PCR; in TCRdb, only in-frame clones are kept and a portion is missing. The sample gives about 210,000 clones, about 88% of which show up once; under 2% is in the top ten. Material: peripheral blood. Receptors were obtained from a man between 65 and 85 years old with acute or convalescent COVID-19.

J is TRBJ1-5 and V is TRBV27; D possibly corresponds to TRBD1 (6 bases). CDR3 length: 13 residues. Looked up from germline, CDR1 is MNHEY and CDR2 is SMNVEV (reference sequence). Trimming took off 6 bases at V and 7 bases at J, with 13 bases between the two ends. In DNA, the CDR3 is TGTGCCAGCAGATTCAACAGGGACCAGCCCCAGCATTTT. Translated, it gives CASRFNRDQPQHF.

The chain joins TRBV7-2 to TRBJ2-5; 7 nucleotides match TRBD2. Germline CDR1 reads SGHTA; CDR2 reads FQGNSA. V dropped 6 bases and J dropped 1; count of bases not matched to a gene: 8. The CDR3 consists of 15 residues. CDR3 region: CASSTSGTIQETQYF. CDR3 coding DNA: TGTGCCAGCAGTACCTCGGGGACTATCCAAGAGACCCAGTACTTC.

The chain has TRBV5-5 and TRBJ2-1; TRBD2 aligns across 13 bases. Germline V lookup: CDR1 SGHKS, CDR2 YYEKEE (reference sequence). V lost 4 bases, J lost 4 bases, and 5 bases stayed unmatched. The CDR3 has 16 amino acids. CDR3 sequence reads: CASSPGLAGEYNEQFF. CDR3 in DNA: TGTGCCAGCAGCCCCGGACTAGCGGGAGAGTACAATGAGCAGTTCTTC.

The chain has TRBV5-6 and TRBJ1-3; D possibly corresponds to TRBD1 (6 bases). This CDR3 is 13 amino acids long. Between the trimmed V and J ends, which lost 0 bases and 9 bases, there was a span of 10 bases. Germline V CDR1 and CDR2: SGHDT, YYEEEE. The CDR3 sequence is CASSLDRATTIYF. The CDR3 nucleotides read TGTGCCAGCAGCTTGGACAGGGCGACCACCATATATTTT.

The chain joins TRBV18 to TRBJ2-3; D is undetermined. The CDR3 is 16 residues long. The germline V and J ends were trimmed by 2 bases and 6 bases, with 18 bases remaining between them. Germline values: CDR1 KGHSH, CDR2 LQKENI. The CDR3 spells CASSPAGLGSADTQYF. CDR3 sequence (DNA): TGTGCCAGCTCACCAGCAGGCCTCGGCTCGGCGGATACGCAGTATTTT.

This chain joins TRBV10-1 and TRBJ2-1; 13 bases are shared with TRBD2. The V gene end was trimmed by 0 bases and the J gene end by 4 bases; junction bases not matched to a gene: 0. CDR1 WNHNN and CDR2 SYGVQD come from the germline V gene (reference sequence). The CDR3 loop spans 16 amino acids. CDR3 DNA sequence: TGCGCCAGCAGTGAGTCGACTAGCGGGAGGTACAATGAGCAGTTCTTC. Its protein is CASSESTSGRYNEQFF.

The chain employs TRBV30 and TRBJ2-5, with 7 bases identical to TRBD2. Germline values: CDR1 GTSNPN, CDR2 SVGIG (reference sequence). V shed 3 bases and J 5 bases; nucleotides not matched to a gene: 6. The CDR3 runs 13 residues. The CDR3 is CAWSGGMWETQYF. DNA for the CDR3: TGTGCCTGGAGCGGGGGGATGTGGGAGACCCAGTACTTC.

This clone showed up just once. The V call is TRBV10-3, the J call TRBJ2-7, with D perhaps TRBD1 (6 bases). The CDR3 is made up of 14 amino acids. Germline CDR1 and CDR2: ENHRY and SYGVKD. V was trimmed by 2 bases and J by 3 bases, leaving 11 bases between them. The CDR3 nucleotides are TGTGCCATCAGTGAGGGGGGACATTTCTACGAGCAGTACTTC. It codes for CAISEGGHFYEQYF.

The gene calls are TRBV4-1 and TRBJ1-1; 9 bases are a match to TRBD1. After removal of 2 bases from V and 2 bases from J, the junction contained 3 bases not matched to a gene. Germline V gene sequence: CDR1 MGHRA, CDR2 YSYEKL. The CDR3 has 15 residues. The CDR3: CASSQRDRVNTEAFF. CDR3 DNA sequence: TGCGCCAGCAGCCAACGGGACAGGGTAAACACTGAAGCTTTCTTT.

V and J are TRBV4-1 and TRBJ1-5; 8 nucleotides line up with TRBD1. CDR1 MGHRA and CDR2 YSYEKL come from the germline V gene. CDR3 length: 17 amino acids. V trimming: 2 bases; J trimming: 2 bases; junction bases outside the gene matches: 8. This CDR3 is CASSQHQGAGGNQPQHF. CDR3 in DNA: TGCGCCAGCAGCCAACATCAGGGGGCTGGGGGCAATCAGCCCCAGCATTTT.

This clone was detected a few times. The CDR3 DNA sequence: TGTGCCAGCAGCGTGGACAGCCCCGAGCAGTACTTC. Translated, it gives CASSVDSPEQYF. The chain combines TRBV2 with TRBJ2-7, with D possibly being TRBD1 (6 bases). Between the trimmed V and J ends, which lost 6 bases and 6 bases, there was a span of 12 bases. The CDR3 is 12 residues long. The germline V gene has CDR1 SNHLY and CDR2 FYNNEI.

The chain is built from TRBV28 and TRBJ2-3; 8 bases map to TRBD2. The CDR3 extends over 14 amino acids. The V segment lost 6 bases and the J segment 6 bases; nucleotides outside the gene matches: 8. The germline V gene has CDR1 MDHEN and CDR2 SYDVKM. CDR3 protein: CASRSSGGPDTQYF. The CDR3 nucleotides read TGTGCCAGCAGATCGTCGGGAGGGCCGGATACGCAGTATTTT.

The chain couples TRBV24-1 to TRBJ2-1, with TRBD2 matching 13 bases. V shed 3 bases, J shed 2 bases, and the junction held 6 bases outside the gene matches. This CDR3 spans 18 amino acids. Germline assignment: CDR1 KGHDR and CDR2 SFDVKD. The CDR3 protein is CATSDRGTSGRAYNEQFF. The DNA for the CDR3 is TGTGCCACCAGTGATCGGGGCACTAGCGGGAGGGCCTACAATGAGCAGTTCTTC.

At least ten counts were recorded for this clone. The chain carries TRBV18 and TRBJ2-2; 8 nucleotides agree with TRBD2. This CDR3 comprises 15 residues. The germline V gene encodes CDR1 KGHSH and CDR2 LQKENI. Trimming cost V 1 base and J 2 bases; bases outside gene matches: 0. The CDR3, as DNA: TGTGCCAGCTCACCACTAGCGGGAAACACCGGGGAGCTGTTTTTT. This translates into CASSPLAGNTGELFF.

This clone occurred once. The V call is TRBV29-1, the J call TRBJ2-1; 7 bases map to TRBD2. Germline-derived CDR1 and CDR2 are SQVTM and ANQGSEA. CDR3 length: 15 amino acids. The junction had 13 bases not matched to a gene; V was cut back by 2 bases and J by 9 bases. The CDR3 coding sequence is TGCAGCGTTGAAAATTATGGGAGACTAGCCGGTGAGCAGTTCTTC. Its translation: CSVENYGRLAGEQFF.

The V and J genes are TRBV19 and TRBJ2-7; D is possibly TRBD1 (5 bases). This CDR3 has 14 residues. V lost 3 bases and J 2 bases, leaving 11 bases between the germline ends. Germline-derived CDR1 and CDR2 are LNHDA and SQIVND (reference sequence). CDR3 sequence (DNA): TGTGCCAGTAGTATGGGCACAGGTCCCTACGAGCAGTACTTC. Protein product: CASSMGTGPYEQYF. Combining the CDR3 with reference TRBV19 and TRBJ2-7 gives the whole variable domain DGGITQSPKYLFRKEGQNVTLSCEQNLNHDAMYWYRQDPGQGLRLIYYSQIVNDFQKGDIAEGYSVSREKKESFPLTVTSAQKNPTAFYLCASSMGTGPYEQYFGPGTRLTVT.

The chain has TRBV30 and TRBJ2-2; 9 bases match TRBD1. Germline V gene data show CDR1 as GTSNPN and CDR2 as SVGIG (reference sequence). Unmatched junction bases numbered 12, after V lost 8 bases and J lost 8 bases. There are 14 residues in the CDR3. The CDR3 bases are TGTGCCAAGGGACAGGGAGGATTGGTAGGGGAGCTGTTTTTT. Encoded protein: CAKGQGGLVGELFF.

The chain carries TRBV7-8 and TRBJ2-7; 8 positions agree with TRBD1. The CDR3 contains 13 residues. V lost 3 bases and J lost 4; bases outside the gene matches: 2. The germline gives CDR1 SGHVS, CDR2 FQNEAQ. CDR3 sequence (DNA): TGTGCCAGCAGCTTGGACAGGGCGTACGAGCAGTACTTC. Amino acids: CASSLDRAYEQYF.

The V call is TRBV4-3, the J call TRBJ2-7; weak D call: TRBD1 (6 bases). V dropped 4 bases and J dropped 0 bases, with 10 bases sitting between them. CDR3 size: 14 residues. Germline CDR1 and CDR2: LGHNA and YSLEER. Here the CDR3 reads CASSRQESSYEQYF. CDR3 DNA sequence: TGCGCCAGCAGCCGACAGGAGAGCTCCTACGAGCAGTACTTC.

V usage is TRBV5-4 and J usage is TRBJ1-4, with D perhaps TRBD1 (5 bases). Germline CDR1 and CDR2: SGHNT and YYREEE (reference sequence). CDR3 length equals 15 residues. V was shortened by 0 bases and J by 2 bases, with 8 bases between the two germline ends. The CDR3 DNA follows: TGTGCCAGCAGCTTGGCAGGGATGACTAATGAAAAACTGTTTTTT. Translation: CASSLAGMTNEKLFF.

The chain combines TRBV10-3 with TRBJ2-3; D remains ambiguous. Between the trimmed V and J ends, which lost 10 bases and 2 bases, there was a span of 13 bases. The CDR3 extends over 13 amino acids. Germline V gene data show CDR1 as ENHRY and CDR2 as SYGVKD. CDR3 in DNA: TGTGCCACCTCAGGAATCTCCACAGATACGCAGTATTTT. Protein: CATSGISTDTQYF.

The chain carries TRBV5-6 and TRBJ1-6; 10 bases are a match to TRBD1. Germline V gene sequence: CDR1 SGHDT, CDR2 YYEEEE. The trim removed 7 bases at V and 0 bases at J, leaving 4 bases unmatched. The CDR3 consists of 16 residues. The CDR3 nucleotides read TGTGCCAGCTACAGGACAGGGGGCTCCTATAATTCACCCCTCCACTTT. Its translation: CASYRTGGSYNSPLHF.

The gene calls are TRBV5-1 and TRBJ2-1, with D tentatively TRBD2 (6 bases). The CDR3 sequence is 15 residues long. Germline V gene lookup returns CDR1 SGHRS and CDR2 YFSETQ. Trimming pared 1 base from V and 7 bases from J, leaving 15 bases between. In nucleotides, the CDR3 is TGCGCCAGCAGCTTGACGGGGGTTATTCGGAATGAGCAGTTCTTC. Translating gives CASSLTGVIRNEQFF.

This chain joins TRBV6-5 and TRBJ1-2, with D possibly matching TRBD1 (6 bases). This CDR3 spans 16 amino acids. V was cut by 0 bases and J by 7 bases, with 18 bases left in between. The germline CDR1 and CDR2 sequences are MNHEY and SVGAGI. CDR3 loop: CASSYSSVAGASGYTF. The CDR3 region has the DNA TGTGCCAGCAGTTACTCGAGCGTCGCAGGGGCGAGTGGCTACACCTTC.

DNA for the CDR3: TGTGCCAGCAGTGACCAGGGGGCCTATTCACCCCTCCACTTT. Protein: CASSDQGAYSPLHF. The chain has TRBV6-1 and TRBJ1-6; TRBD1 agrees at 8 bases. V gave up 3 bases and J gave up 8 bases; unmatched junction bases: 3. The CDR3 sequence is 14 residues long. The germline gives CDR1 MNHNS, CDR2 SASEGT.

CDR3 DNA: TGTGCCAGCAGTTACCTTGGACAATCTAACTATGGCTACACCTTC. Protein sequence: CASSYLGQSNYGYTF. The chain couples TRBV6-5 to TRBJ1-2; possible D gene TRBD1, 5 bases. Trimming removed 2 bases at V and 0 bases at J, with 10 bases between. This CDR3 comprises 15 residues. Per germline, CDR1 MNHEY and CDR2 SVGAGI.

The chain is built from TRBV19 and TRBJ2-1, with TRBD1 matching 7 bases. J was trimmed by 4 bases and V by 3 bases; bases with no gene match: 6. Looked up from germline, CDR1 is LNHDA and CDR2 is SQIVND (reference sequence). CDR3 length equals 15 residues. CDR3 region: CASSILGGRYNEQFF. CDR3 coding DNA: TGTGCCAGTAGTATCTTAGGGGGCAGGTACAATGAGCAGTTCTTC. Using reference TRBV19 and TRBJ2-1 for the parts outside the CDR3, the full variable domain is DGGITQSPKYLFRKEGQNVTLSCEQNLNHDAMYWYRQDPGQGLRLIYYSQIVNDFQKGDIAEGYSVSREKKESFPLTVTSAQKNPTAFYLCASSILGGRYNEQFFGPGTRLTVL.

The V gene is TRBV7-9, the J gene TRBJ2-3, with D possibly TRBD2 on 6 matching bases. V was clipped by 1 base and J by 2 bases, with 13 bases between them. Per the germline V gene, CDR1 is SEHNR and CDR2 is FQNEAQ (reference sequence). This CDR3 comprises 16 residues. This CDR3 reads CASSLVGSQNTDTQYF. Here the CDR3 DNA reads TGTGCCAGCAGCTTAGTCGGGAGCCAAAACACAGATACGCAGTATTTT. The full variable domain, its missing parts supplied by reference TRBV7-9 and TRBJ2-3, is DTGVSQNPRHKITKRGQNVTFRCDPISEHNRLYWYRQTLGQGPEFLTYFQNEAQLEKSRLLSDRFSAERPKGSFSTLEIQRTEQGDSAMYLCASSLVGSQNTDTQYFGPGTRLTVL.